This T cell receptor beta chain was recovered during a study of beta chain features in type 1 diabetes. Study findings and constraints: Type 1 diabetes patients had VDJ junctions that carried fewer insertions and more deletions. Shorter TCRB CDR3s, moderately but significantly so, were found in Type 1 diabetes patients in all four CD4+ subsets.

Expressed TCRB transcripts got sequenced, as all isolated RNA was reverse transcribed. Here immunoSEQ multiplex PCR was the method, and the copy in TCRdb shows in-frame clones only, minus some. Among hundreds of thousands of clones listed, around an eighth were seen once. The length of the CDR3 is 14 residues. From germline, CDR1 is SGHVS and CDR2 FQNEAQ. Trimming removed 1 base at V and 0 bases at J, with 6 bases between. This clone was recorded a few times. Its specificity is not known. This sequence was found in a man between 18 and 35 years old with type 1 diabetes. Sequenced: naive CD4+ T cells from blood. V gene TRBV7-8 combines with J gene TRBJ2-5, with unresolved D. The CDR3 here is CASSLVRYQETQYF. The CDR3 DNA sequence: TGTGCCAGCAGCTTAGTACGGTACCAAGAGACCCAGTACTTC.